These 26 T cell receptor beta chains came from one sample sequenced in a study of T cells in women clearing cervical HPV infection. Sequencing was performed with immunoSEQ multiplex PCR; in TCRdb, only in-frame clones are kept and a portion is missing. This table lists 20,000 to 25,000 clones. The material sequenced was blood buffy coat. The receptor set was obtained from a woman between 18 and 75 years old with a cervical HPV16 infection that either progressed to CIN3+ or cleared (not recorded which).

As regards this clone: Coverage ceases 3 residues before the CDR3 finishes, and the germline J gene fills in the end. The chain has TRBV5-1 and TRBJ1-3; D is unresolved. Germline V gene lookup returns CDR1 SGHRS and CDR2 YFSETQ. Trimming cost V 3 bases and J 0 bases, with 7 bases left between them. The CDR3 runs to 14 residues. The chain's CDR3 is CASSSPSSGNTIYF. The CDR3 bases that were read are TGCGCCAGCAGCTCCCCTAGCTCTGGAAACACC.

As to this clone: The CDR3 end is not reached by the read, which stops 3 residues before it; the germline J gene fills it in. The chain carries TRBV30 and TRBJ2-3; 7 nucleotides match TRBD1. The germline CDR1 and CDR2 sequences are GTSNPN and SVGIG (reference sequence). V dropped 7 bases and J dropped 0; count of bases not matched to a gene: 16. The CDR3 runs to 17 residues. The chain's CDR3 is CALTGGGQPTSTDTQYF. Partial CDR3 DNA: TGTGCCTTAACCGGTGGGGGACAGCCGACGAGCACAGATACG.

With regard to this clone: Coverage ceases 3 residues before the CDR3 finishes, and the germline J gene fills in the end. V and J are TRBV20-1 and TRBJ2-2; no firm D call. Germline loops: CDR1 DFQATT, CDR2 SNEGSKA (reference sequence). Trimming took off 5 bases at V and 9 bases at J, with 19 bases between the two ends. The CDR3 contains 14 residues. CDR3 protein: CSALRPDRHRELFF. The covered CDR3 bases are TGCAGTGCTCTACGACCAGACCGACACCGGGAG.

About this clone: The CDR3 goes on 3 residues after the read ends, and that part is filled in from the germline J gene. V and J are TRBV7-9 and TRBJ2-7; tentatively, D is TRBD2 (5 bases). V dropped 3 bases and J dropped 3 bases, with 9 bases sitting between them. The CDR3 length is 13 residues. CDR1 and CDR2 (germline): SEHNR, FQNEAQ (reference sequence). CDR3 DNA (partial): TGTGCCAGCAGCTTGACCGCGGGCTACGAG. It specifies CASSLTAGYE. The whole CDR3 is CASSLTAGYEQYF.

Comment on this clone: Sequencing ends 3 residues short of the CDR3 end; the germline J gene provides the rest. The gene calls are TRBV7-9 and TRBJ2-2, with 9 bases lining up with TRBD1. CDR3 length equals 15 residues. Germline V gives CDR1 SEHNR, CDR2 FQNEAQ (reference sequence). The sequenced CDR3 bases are TGTGCCAGCAGTGTATGGACAGGGGCAGTTGAAAAG. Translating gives CASSVWTGAVEK. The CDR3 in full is CASSVWTGAVEKLFF.

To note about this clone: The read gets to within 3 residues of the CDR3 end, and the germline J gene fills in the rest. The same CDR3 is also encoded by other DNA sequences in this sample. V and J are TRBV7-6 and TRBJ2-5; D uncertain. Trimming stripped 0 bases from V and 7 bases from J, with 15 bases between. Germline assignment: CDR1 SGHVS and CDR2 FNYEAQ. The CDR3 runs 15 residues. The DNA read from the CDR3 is TGTGCCAGCAGCTTAGCGGTTAGGTGGTCGGGGACC. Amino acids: CASSLAVRWSGT. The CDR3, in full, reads CASSLAVRWSGTQYF. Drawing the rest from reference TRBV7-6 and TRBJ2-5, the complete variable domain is GAGVSQSPRYKVTKRGQDVALRCDPISGHVSLYWYRQALGQGPEFLTYFNYEAQQDKSGLPNDRFSAERPEGSISTLTIQRTEQRDSAMYRCASSLAVRWSGTQYFGPGTRLLVL.

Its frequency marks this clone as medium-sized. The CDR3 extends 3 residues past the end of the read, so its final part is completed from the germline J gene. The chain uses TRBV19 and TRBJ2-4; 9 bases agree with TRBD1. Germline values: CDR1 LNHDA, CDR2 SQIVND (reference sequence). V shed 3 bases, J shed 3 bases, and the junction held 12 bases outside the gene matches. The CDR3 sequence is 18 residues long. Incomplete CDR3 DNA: TGTGCCAGTAGTATGGACCGGGACAGGGAATTGGGCAAAAACATT. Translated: CASSMDRDRELGKNI. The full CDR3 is CASSMDRDRELGKNIQYF.

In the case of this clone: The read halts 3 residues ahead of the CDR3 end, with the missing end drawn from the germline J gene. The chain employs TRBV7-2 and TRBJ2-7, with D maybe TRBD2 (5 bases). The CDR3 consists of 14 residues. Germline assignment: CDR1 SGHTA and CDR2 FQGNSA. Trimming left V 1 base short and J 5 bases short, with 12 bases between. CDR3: CASSLVRGPHEQYF. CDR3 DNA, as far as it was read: TGTGCCAGCAGCTTAGTGAGAGGGCCCCACGAG. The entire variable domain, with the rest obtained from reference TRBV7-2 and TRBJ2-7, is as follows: GAGVSQSPSNKVTEKGKDVELRCDPISGHTALYWYRQSLGQGLEFLIYFQGNSAPDKSGLPSDRFSAERTGGSVSTLTIQRTQQEDSAVYLCASSLVRGPHEQYFGPGTRLTVT.

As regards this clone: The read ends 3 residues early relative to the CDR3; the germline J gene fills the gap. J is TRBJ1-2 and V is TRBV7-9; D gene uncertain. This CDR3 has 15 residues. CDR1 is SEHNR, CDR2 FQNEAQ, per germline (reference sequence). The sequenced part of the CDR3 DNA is TGTGCCAGCAGCTCTCCGGACGCGGACTCCTACGAC. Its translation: CASSSPDADSYD. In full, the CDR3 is CASSSPDADSYDYTF.

The CDR3 DNA, read in part, is TGTGCCATCAGTGGACTAGCGAAGAACACCGGGGAG. Its translation is CAISGLAKNTGE. The full CDR3 is CAISGLAKNTGELFF. The chain carries TRBV10-3 and TRBJ2-2; TRBD2 aligns across 8 bases. The read terminates 3 residues before the CDR3 end, so the remaining end is supplied by the germline J gene. CDR1 is ENHRY and CDR2 is SYGVKD in the germline V gene. The CDR3 loop spans 15 amino acids. J gave up 1 base and V 4 bases, and 2 bases lay outside the gene matches.

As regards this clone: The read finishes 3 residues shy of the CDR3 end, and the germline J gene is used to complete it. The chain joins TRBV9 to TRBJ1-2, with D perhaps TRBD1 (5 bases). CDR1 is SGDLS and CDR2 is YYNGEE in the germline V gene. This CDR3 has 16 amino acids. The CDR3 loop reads CASSPRAGGETDTYTF. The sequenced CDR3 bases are TGTGCCAGCAGCCCCCGAGCGGGAGGGGAAACAGATACC.

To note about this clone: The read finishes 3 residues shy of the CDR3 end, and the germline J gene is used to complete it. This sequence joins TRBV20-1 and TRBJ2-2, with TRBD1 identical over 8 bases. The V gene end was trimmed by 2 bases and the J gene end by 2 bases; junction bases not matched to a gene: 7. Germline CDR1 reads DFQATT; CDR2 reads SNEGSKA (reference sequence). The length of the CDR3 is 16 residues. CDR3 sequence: CSARRTGTGNTGELFF. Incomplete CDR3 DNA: TGCAGTGCTAGACGTACCGGGACAGGAAACACCGGGGAG.

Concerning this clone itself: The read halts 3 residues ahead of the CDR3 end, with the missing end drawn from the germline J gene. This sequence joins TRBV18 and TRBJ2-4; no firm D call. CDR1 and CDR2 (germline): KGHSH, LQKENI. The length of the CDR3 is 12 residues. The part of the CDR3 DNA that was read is TGTGCCAGCTCACCACCGGGCCATGGT. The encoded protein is CASSPPGHG. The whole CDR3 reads CASSPPGHGQYF.

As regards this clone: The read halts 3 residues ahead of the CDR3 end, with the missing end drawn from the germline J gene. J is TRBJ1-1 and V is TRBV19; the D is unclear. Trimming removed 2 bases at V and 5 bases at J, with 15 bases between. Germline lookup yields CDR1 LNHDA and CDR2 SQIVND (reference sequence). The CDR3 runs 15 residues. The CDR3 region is CASSIRISSGTEAFF. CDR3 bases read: TGTGCCAGTAGTATACGGATCTCCTCCGGGACTGAA.

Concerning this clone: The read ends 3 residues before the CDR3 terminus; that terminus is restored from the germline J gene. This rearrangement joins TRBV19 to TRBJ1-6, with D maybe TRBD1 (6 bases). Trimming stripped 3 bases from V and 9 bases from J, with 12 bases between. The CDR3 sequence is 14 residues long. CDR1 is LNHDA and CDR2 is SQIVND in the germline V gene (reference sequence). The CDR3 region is CASSIAGGGSPLHF. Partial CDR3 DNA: TGTGCCAGTAGTATCGCGGGGGGCGGTTCACCC.

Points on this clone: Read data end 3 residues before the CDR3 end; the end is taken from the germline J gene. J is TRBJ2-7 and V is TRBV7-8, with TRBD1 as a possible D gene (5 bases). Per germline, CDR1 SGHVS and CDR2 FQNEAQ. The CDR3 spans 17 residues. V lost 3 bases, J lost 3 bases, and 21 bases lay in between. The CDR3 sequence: CASSLGLVWGQFYEQYF. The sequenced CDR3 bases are TGTGCCAGCAGCTTGGGGCTAGTTTGGGGCCAATTCTACGAG.

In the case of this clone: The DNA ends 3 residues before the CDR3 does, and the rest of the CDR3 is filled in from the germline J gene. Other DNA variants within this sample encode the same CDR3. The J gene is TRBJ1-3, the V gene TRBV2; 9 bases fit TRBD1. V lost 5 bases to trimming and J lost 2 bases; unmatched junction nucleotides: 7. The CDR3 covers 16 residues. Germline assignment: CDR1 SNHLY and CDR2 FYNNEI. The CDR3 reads CASSSGTGKTGNTIYF. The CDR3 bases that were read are TGTGCCAGCAGTTCCGGGACAGGGAAAACTGGAAACACC.

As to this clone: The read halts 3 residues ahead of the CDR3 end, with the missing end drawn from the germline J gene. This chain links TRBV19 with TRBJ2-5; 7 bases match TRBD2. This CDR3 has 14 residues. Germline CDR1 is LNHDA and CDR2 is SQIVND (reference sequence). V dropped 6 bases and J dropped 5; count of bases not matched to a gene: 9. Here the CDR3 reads CASSSTGGRETQYF. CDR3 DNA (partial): TGTGCCAGTAGCTCCACCGGGGGGAGGGAGACC.

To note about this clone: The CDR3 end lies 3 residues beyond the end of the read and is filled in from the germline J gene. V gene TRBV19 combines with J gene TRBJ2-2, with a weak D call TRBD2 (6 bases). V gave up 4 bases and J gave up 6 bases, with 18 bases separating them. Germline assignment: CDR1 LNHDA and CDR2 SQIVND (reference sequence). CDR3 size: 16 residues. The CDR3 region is CASSTTSSLIPGELFF. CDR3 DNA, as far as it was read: TGTGCCAGTAGTACCACTAGCAGCCTCATCCCCGGGGAG.

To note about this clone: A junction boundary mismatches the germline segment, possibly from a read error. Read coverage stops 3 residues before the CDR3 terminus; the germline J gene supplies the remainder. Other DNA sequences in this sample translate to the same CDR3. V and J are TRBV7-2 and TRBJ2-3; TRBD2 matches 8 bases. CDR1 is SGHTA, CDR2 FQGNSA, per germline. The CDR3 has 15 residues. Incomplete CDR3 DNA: TGTGCCAGCAGATCTAGCGGGTATAGCACTGATACG. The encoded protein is CASRSSGYSTDT. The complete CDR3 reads CASRSSGYSTDTQYF.

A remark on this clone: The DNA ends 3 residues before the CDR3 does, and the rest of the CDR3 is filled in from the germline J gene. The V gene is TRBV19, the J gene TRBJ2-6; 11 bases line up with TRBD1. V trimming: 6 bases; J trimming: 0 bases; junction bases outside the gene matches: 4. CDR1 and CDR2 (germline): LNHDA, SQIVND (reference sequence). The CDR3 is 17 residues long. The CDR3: CASSRDRGYSGANVLTF. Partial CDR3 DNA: TGTGCCAGTAGCAGGGACAGGGGGTACTCTGGGGCCAACGTC. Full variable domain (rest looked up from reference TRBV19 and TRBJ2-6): DGGITQSPKYLFRKEGQNVTLSCEQNLNHDAMYWYRQDPGQGLRLIYYSQIVNDFQKGDIAEGYSVSREKKESFPLTVTSAQKNPTAFYLCASSRDRGYSGANVLTFGAGSRLTVL.

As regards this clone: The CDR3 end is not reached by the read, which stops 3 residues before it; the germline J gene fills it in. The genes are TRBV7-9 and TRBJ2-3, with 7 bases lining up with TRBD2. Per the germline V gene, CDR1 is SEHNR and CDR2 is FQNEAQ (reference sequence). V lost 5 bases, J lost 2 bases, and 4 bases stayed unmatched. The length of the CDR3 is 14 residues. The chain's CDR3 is CASSISGATDTQYF. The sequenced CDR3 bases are TGTGCCAGCAGCATCAGCGGGGCCACAGATACG.

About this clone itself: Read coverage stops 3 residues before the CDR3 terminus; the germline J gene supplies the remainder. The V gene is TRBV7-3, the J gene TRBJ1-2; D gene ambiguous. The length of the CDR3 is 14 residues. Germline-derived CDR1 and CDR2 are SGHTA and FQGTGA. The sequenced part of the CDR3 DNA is TGTGCCAGCAGCTTGAGCGGCTCCTACAATGAC. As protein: CASSLSGSYND. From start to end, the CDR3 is CASSLSGSYNDYTF.

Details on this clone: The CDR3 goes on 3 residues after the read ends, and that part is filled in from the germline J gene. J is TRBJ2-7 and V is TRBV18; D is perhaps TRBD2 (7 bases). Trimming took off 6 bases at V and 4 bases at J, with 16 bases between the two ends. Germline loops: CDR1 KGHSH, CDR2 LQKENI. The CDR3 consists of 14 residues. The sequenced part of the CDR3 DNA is TGTGCCAGCTCGCCCCCGGGGGGCGCGTACGAG. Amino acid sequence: CASSPPGGAYE. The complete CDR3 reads CASSPPGGAYEQYF.

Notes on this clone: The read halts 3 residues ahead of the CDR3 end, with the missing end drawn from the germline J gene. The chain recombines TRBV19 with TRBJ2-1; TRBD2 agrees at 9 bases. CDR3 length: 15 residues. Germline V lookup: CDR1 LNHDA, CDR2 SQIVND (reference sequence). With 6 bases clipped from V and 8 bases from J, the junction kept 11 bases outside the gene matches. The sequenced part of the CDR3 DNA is TGTGCCAGTAGAACCAAGGGGGGACTAGCTCATGAG. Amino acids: CASRTKGGLAHE. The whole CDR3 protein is CASRTKGGLAHEQFF.

Incomplete CDR3 DNA: TGTGCCAGCAGCCCCGGATCACTAGTTGGCTACGAG. This translates into CASSPGSLVGYE. The CDR3, in full, reads CASSPGSLVGYEQYF. The chain employs TRBV7-2 and TRBJ2-7; D perhaps matches TRBD2 (5 bases). The read stops 3 residues short of the end of the CDR3; the missing end is completed from the germline J gene. This CDR3 spans 15 amino acids. Germline V gene lookup returns CDR1 SGHTA and CDR2 FQGNSA. V was clipped by 5 bases and J by 3 bases, with 17 bases between them.